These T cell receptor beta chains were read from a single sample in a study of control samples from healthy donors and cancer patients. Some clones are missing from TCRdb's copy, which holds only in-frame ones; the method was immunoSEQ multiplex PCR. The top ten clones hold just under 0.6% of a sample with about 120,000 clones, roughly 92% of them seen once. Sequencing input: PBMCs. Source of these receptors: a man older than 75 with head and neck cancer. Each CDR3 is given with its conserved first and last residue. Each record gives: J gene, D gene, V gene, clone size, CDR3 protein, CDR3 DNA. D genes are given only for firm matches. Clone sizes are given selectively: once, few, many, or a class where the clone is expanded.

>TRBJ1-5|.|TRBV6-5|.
CASRRESNSNQPQHF
TGTGCCAGCAGGCGGGAGTCCAATAGCAATCAGCCCCAGCATTTT
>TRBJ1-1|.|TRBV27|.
CASRRGDTEAFF
TGTGCCAGCAGGAGGGGGGACACTGAAGCTTTCTTT
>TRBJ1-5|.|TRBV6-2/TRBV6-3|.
CASSYNVGQGQPQHF
TGTGCCAGCAGTTACAATGTAGGGCAGGGGCAGCCCCAGCATTTT
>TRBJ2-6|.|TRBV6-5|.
CASSSGGAGANVLTF
TGTGCCAGCAGTTCAGGGGGGGCTGGGGCCAACGTCCTGACTTTC
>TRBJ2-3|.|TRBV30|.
CAWTPPTRTDTQYF
TGTGCCTGGACTCCCCCCACTAGGACAGATACGCAGTATTTT
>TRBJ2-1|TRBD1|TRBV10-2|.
CASSDGTGGYNEQFF
TGCGCCAGCAGTGACGGGACAGGGGGCTACAATGAGCAGTTCTTC
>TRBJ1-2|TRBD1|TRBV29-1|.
CSVGPGGAAYGYTF
TGCAGCGTTGGGCCAGGGGGCGCTGCCTATGGCTACACCTTC
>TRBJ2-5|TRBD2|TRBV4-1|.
CASSATSGGAQETQYF
TGCGCCAGCAGCGCAACTAGCGGGGGGGCCCAAGAGACCCAGTACTTC
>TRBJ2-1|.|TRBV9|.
CASSEQPSPGGEQFF
TGTGCCAGCAGCGAACAGCCTTCTCCCGGGGGTGAGCAGTTCTTC
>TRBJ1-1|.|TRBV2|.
CASSGWGTTEAFF
TGTGCCAGCAGTGGTTGGGGGACCACTGAAGCTTTCTTT
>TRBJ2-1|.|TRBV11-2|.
CASSLVRPPYNEQFF
TGTGCCAGCAGCTTAGTTAGGCCACCATACAATGAGCAGTTCTTC
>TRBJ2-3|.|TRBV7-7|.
CASSLQGLSTDTQYF
TGTGCCAGCAGCTTGCAGGGCTTAAGCACAGATACGCAGTATTTT
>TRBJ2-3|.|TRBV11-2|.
CASSLGTSTDTQYF
TGTGCCAGCAGCTTGGGGACAAGCACAGATACGCAGTATTTT
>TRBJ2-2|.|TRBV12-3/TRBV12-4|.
CASSSSNTGELFF
TGTGCCAGCAGTTCATCGAACACCGGGGAGCTGTTTTTT
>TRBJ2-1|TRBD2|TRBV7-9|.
CASSSERGRNNEQFF
TGTGCCAGCAGCTCTGAGCGGGGGCGTAACAATGAGCAGTTCTTC
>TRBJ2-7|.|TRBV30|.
CAWSAGSHEQYF
TGTGCCTGGAGTGCAGGGTCCCACGAGCAGTACTTC
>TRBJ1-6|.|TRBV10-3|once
CAISAGRQEKSPLHF
TGTGCCATCAGTGCTGGCCGACAGGAGAAATCACCCCTCCACTTT
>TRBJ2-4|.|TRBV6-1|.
CASSENPGYGAKNIQYF
TGTGCCAGCAGTGAAAATCCAGGGTATGGAGCCAAAAACATTCAGTACTTC
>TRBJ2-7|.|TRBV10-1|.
CASSDGSSYEQYF
TGCGCCAGCAGTGACGGCAGCTCCTACGAGCAGTACTTC
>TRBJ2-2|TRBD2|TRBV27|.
CASRPLAGAGELFF
TGTGCCAGCCGACCGCTAGCGGGGGCGGGGGAGCTGTTTTTT
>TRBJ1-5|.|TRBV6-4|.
CASSEGRDQPQHF
TGTGCCAGCAGTGAAGGGCGGGACCAGCCCCAGCATTTT
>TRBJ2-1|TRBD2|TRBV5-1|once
CASSLVLAGEGEQFF
TGCGCCAGCAGCTTGGTGCTAGCGGGAGAGGGCGAGCAGTTCTTC
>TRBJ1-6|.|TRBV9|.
CASSVRDGVNSPLHF
TGTGCCAGCAGCGTCCGGGACGGGGTTAATTCACCCCTCCACTTT